The present T cell receptor beta chain was sequenced within a study of shared clonotypes between healthy human individuals. A note on this clone: Its antigen is not known.

The authors ran the assay at deep level. Scientists sequenced DNA from unsorted PBMC on ten immunoSEQ deep assay plates. The repertoire was sequenced with immunoSEQ multiplex PCR; TCRdb's copy has only in-frame clones and lacks some. The sample has approximately 470,000 clones; 65% to 85% are singletons. Germline-derived CDR1 and CDR2 are LNHDA and SQIVND (reference sequence). The V and J ends lost 2 bases and 5 bases respectively, with 12 bases between them. The CDR3 consists of 15 residues. Notes on the study in general: Sampling was confined to blood; repertoires within tissues likely differ.

Genomic DNA for unsorted samples was obtained from around 97 million PBMCs. The rearrangement joins TRBV19 to TRBJ2-2; the D gene could be TRBD1 or TRBD2 (5 bases each). The source is a woman aged 40 to 50 in good health. Some clones in this sample may be carry-over from other donors' samples. Specimen: PBMCs. The CDR3 DNA is TGTGCCAGTAGTATACGAGGGGTCGCAACCGGGGAGCTGTTTTTT. Translated: CASSIRGVATGELFF.